This entry lists 25 T cell receptor beta chains sequenced from one sample in a study of immune evolution from preneoplasia to lung adenocarcinoma. Profiled with immunoSEQ multiplex PCR; TCRdb holds only in-frame clones, not every one. Here the sample spans 3,600 or so clones, over 70% being singletons. The sample was FFPE adjacent normal lung tissue. These TCRs come from a person aged 65 to 79 with lung adenocarcinoma.

The chain is built from TRBV11-2 and TRBJ1-4, with D possibly TRBD1 on 6 matching bases. Germline CDR1 SGHAT, CDR2 FQNNGV. Trimming took off 6 bases at V and 6 bases at J, with 14 bases between the two ends. The CDR3 covers 14 residues. In nucleotides, the CDR3 is TGTGCCAGCAGTCATCGACAGGTTTATGAAAAACTGTTTTTT. Amino acids: CASSHRQVYEKLFF.

The chain recombines TRBV14 with TRBJ2-7, with D uncertain. Germline V gene lookup returns CDR1 SGHDN and CDR2 FVKESK. The CDR3 extends over 15 amino acids. Between the trimmed V and J ends, which lost 0 bases and 0 bases, there was a span of 9 bases. Here the CDR3 DNA reads TGTGCCAGCAGCCAAGATGCACAGAGCTCCTACGAGCAGTACTTC. Its protein product is CASSQDAQSSYEQYF.

The chain uses TRBV11-2 and TRBJ2-1; D is ambiguous. The CDR3 has 17 residues. V was shortened by 5 bases and J by 5 bases, with 22 bases between the two germline ends. CDR1 and CDR2 from the germline V gene are SGHAT and FQNNGV. CDR3 nucleotides: TGTGCCAGCAGCCCACCCGCCTGGGTCAGAACCAACAATGAGCAGTTCTTC. Its protein is CASSPPAWVRTNNEQFF.

This sequence joins TRBV11-3 and TRBJ2-3; 13 nucleotides line up with TRBD2. CDR1 and CDR2 (germline): SGHNT, YENEEA. After removal of 5 bases from V and 2 bases from J, the junction contained 4 bases not matched to a gene. CDR3 size: 16 residues. The DNA for the CDR3 is TGTGCCAGCAGCAAAGGACTAGCGGGGGACACAGATACGCAGTATTTT. Its translation is CASSKGLAGDTDTQYF.

The chain joins TRBV5-1 to TRBJ1-3; 9 bases map to TRBD1. After removal of 4 bases from V and 0 bases from J, the junction contained 8 bases not matched to a gene. CDR3 length: 17 residues. The V gene's germline CDR1 is SGHRS and CDR2 YFSETQ. The CDR3 coding sequence is TGCGCCAGCAGCGGGGGACAGGGCTCCGTCTCTGGAAACACCATATATTTT. This sequence encodes CASSGGQGSVSGNTIYF.

The chain couples TRBV4-1 to TRBJ2-3; 9 nucleotides agree with TRBD2. The germline CDR1 and CDR2 sequences are MGHRA and YSYEKL. Unmatched junction bases numbered 8, after V lost 5 bases and J lost 5 bases. The CDR3 consists of 15 residues. CDR3 in amino acids: CASSFSGGRGDTQYF. CDR3 nucleotide sequence: TGCGCCAGCAGCTTTAGCGGGGGCCGGGGAGATACGCAGTATTTT.

V gene TRBV2 combines with J gene TRBJ1-5, with no clear D. The CDR3 consists of 14 residues. The germline V gene has CDR1 SNHLY and CDR2 FYNNEI. Trimming removed 6 bases from V and 1 base from J, with 10 bases in between. The DNA of the CDR3 is TGTGCCAGCAGCGTAGGACGGAGCAATCAGCCCCAGCATTTT. This translates into CASSVGRSNQPQHF.

The V and J genes are TRBV6-5 and TRBJ2-3, with TRBD2 identical over 8 bases. J gave up 4 bases and V 0 bases, and 6 bases lay outside the gene matches. The CDR3 has 16 amino acids. Germline CDR1 and CDR2: MNHEY and SVGAGI. CDR3 nucleotide sequence: TGTGCCAGCAGTTACTCTGGCGGGGGGCCGCCAGATACGCAGTATTTT. Translated: CASSYSGGGPPDTQYF.

This clone appeared a single time. The chain joins TRBV12-5 to TRBJ1-6, with D unresolved. V lost 0 bases and J lost 11, with 8 bases in between. The CDR3 totals 13 residues. Germline assignment: CDR1 LGHNT and CDR2 FRNRAP. DNA of the CDR3: TGTGCTAGTGGTTTGGTACGTGGCGCACCCCTCCACTTT. Its protein product is CASGLVRGAPLHF.

The chain combines TRBV6-5 with TRBJ1-2, with 7 bases lining up with TRBD1. Trimming cost V 5 bases and J 8 bases; bases outside gene matches: 11. Germline V gene lookup returns CDR1 MNHEY and CDR2 SVGAGI. CDR3 length: 14 amino acids. This chain's CDR3 is CASSPQGGSRGYTF. Written as DNA, the CDR3 is TGTGCCAGCAGTCCCCAAGGGGGCTCGAGGGGCTACACCTTC.

V and J are TRBV10-3 and TRBJ2-7, with D possibly matching TRBD2 (6 bases). Per germline, CDR1 ENHRY and CDR2 SYGVKD. The CDR3 covers 16 residues. V lost 2 bases and J 5 bases, leaving 19 bases between the germline ends. In DNA, the CDR3 is TGTGCCATCAGTGAGCCCCTTCCGGGGGAGAGGGACGAGCAGTACTTC. Translation gives CAISEPLPGERDEQYF.

CDR3 in DNA: TGTGCCAGCAGCTTAGCGACGGGGGCCACAGATACGCAGTATTTT. Its protein is CASSLATGATDTQYF. The chain links TRBV7-8 to TRBJ2-3, with D perhaps being TRBD1 or TRBD2 (6 bases each). The CDR3 covers 15 residues. V was pared by 0 bases and J by 2 bases, with 9 bases between. Per germline, CDR1 SGHVS and CDR2 FQNEAQ. Complete variable domain (other parts from reference TRBV7-8 and TRBJ2-3): GAGVSQSPRYKVAKRGQDVALRCDPISGHVSLFWYQQALGQGPEFLTYFQNEAQLDKSGLPSDRFFAERPEGSVSTLKIQRTQQEDSAVYLCASSLATGATDTQYFGPGTRLTVL.

V gene TRBV5-1 combines with J gene TRBJ2-6, with D maybe TRBD2 (5 bases). V lost 4 bases, J lost 4 bases, and 21 bases lay in between. CDR1 and CDR2 from the germline V gene are SGHRS and YFSETQ. The CDR3 is 18 residues long. The CDR3 spells CASSPRTGSPGGANVLTF. The CDR3 DNA follows: TGCGCCAGCAGCCCTAGGACGGGCTCTCCGGGGGGGGCCAACGTCCTGACTTTC.

A word on this clone: The sample holds other DNA sequences that translate to the same CDR3. This chain connects TRBV6-5 to TRBJ1-1, with D perhaps matching TRBD1 (6 bases). CDR3 length: 15 residues. CDR1 and CDR2 from the germline V gene are MNHEY and SVGAGI. The ends were cut back, 6 bases at V and 5 bases at J, with 19 bases in the middle. CDR3 sequence: CASRRGTGPGTEAFF. CDR3 bases: TGTGCCAGCAGAAGGGGGACGGGGCCTGGGACTGAAGCTTTCTTT.

The chain links TRBV6-5 to TRBJ2-1, with TRBD2 matching over 10 bases. The ends lost 2 bases at V and 10 bases at J; junction bases unmatched: 8. The CDR3 length is 15 residues. The germline gives CDR1 MNHEY, CDR2 SVGAGI. DNA of the CDR3: TGTGCCAGCAGTTACGAATTCCGGACTAGCGGCGAGCAGTTCTTC. This encodes CASSYEFRTSGEQFF.

The V and J genes are TRBV19 and TRBJ1-5, with 10 nucleotides matching TRBD1. V lost 7 bases to trimming and J lost 6 bases; unmatched junction nucleotides: 9. Germline lookup yields CDR1 LNHDA and CDR2 SQIVND (reference sequence). CDR3 length: 15 residues. CDR3 sequence: CASTTPGQGFQPQHF. CDR3 bases: TGTGCCAGTACTACACCGGGACAGGGGTTTCAGCCCCAGCATTTT.

This chain connects TRBV19 to TRBJ2-5; tentatively, D is TRBD1 or TRBD2 (6 bases each). Trimming stripped 6 bases from V and 1 base from J, with 12 bases between. CDR3 length: 14 residues. Germline assignment: CDR1 LNHDA and CDR2 SQIVND (reference sequence). The DNA for the CDR3 is TGTGCCAGTAGCACCGGGGGCCTCCAAGAGACCCAGTACTTC. Its protein is CASSTGGLQETQYF.

The V call is TRBV7-2, the J call TRBJ2-5; D gene uncertain. This CDR3 is built from 15 residues. Germline CDR1 and CDR2: SGHTA and FQGNSA. Deletions cut 4 bases from V and 2 bases from J, with 14 bases between. The chain's CDR3 is CASSSPPGFQETQYF. CDR3 bases: TGTGCCAGCAGCTCCCCCCCCGGGTTTCAAGAGACCCAGTACTTC.

This clone is large by share. V gene TRBV9 combines with J gene TRBJ2-1, with 10 bases aligning to TRBD2. Germline CDR1 SGDLS, CDR2 YYNGEE. Unmatched junction bases numbered 10, after V lost 4 bases and J lost 9 bases. This CDR3 has 15 amino acids. The CDR3 is CASSPPSGGAGEQFF. For the CDR3, the DNA is TGTGCCAGCAGCCCCCCAAGCGGGGGGGCCGGTGAGCAGTTCTTC. Based on the CDR3 plus reference TRBV9 and TRBJ2-1, the full variable domain is DSGVTQTPKHLITATGQRVTLRCSPRSGDLSVYWYQQSLDQGLQFLIQYYNGEERAKGNILERFSAQQFPDLHSELNLSSLELGDSALYFCASSPPSGGAGEQFFGPGTRLTVL.

The V and J genes are TRBV4-3 and TRBJ2-3, with TRBD2 identical over 9 bases. The CDR3 has 17 amino acids. In germline, CDR1 is LGHNA, CDR2 YSLEER. Losses at the gene ends were 1 base for V and 4 bases for J; bases not matched to a gene: 9. CDR3 protein: CASSQGGSGSGADTQYF. CDR3 nucleotides: TGCGCCAGCAGCCAAGGTGGTAGCGGGAGTGGCGCAGATACGCAGTATTTT.

This clone was observed a few times. The chain combines TRBV10-3 with TRBJ2-7; TRBD2 might be the D (6 bases). This CDR3 has 14 amino acids. CDR1 ENHRY and CDR2 SYGVKD come from the germline V gene. The ends were cut back, 0 bases at V and 7 bases at J, with 13 bases in the middle. This chain's CDR3 is CAISESGREEEQYF. As DNA, the CDR3 is TGTGCCATCAGTGAGTCCGGCAGGGAGGAAGAGCAGTACTTC.

The chain couples TRBV28 to TRBJ2-1, with 9 bases aligning to TRBD1. The V gene's germline CDR1 is MDHEN and CDR2 SYDVKM. CDR3 length: 16 amino acids. Trimming took 7 bases from V and 5 from J; bases not matched to a gene: 12. CDR3 sequence: CASTLTGTGINNEQFF. CDR3 sequence (DNA): TGTGCCAGCACCCTAACCGGGACAGGGATTAACAATGAGCAGTTCTTC.

This chain uses TRBV27 with TRBJ1-5; D not resolved. Germline V gene sequence: CDR1 MNHEY, CDR2 SMNVEV (reference sequence). With 5 bases removed from V and 1 base from J, the gap between germline ends came to 6 bases. This CDR3 has 13 amino acids. The CDR3 DNA follows: TGTGCCAGCAGTCCCTCAAGCAATCAGCCCCAGCATTTT. Translating it yields CASSPSSNQPQHF.

The genes are TRBV6-5 and TRBJ1-2, with 7 bases aligning to TRBD1. The CDR3 is 13 residues long. Germline loops: CDR1 MNHEY, CDR2 SVGAGI. The V and J ends lost 2 bases and 7 bases, in that order; junction bases with no gene match: 4. In DNA, the CDR3 is TGTGCCAGCAGTTACAGACAGGGCGGTGGCTACACCTTC. Encoded protein: CASSYRQGGGYTF.

This rearrangement joins TRBV7-9 to TRBJ1-4; D perhaps matches TRBD1 (5 bases). V lost 1 base to trimming and J lost 8 bases, with 14 bases between them. The CDR3 is 15 amino acids. Germline V gives CDR1 SEHNR, CDR2 FQNEAQ (reference sequence). The CDR3 DNA reads as TGTGCCAGCAGCTTAGACGGGGGTGGTCAGGAAAAACTGTTTTTT. This translates into CASSLDGGGQEKLFF.